Listed below are T cell receptor beta chains from one sample, sequenced in a study of T cells after yellow fever vaccination. Each CDR3 protein gets one entry after TCRdb re-called the 5' RACE reads with MiXCR. This repertoire shows around 610,000 distinct CDR3 sequences, less than 15% found once; its top ten account for over 12%. The input for sequencing was PBMCs, taken on the day of the yellow fever booster vaccination. The source of these receptors is a young man who received the YFV17D yellow fever vaccine. Both conserved end residues are part of each CDR3. D genes are given only for firm matches. Size is omitted from some rows. Given values are once, few, many or a class for expanded clones.

J: TRBJ2-5; V: TRBV5-1; D: TRBD1; size: NA; DNA: TGCGCCAGCAGCTTGCAGGGGGCCAAGGCCGAGACCCAGTACTTC; CDR3: CASSLQGAKAETQYF
J: TRBJ2-1; V: TRBV20-1; D: TRBD2; size: few; DNA: TGCAGTGCCACTAGCGGGGTTAGCTCCTACAATGAGCAGTTCTTC; CDR3: CSATSGVSSYNEQFF
J: TRBJ2-1; V: TRBV6-5; D: TRBD2; size: few; DNA: TGTGCCAGCAGTTACCTCCTAGCGGGAGGGCCGGGTGAGCAGTTCTTC; CDR3: CASSYLLAGGPGEQFF
J: TRBJ1-1; V: TRBV29-1; D: NA; size: once; DNA: TGCAGCGTTGAGGTAGCCTGGGGTGGGAACACTGAAGCTTTCTTT; CDR3: CSVEVAWGGNTEAFF
J: TRBJ2-4; V: TRBV20-1; D: NA; size: NA; DNA: TGCAGTGCTAGCCCGGGGGTAGGAAACATTCAGTACTTC; CDR3: CSASPGVGNIQYF
J: TRBJ2-5; V: TRBV2; D: NA; size: NA; DNA: TGTGCCAGCCAGTCCCTACAGACCCAGTACTTC; CDR3: CASQSLQTQYF
J: TRBJ1-4; V: TRBV30; D: NA; size: few; DNA: TGTGCCTGGGATCGTCAGGGTGTTACCGAAAAACTGTTTTTT; CDR3: CAWDRQGVTEKLFF
J: TRBJ1-2; V: TRBV6-5; D: NA; size: NA; DNA: TGTGCCAGCAGTTACACCGCGGGGGTGGGCTATGGCTACACCTTC; CDR3: CASSYTAGVGYGYTF
J: TRBJ1-1; V: TRBV28; D: TRBD1; size: few; DNA: TGTGCCAGCAGTCTATTACCCCGTCCCGGGACAGGGATAGGGGATGGAGCTTTCTTT; CDR3: CASSLLPRPGTGIGDGAFF
J: TRBJ2-2; V: TRBV6-1; D: TRBD1; size: NA; DNA: TGTGCCAGCAGTCTGTCAGGGGGCTACCCCGGGGAGCTGTTTTTT; CDR3: CASSLSGGYPGELFF
J: TRBJ2-5; V: TRBV6-2/TRBV6-3; D: TRBD1; size: NA; DNA: TGTGCCAGCAGTGAGGGGGCAGGGACCCAGTACTTC; CDR3: CASSEGAGTQYF
J: TRBJ2-2; V: TRBV4-1; D: NA; size: NA; DNA: TGCGCCAGCAGCCACTCGGGGACCGCGAACACCGGGGAGCTGTTTTTT; CDR3: CASSHSGTANTGELFF
J: TRBJ1-6; V: TRBV12-3/TRBV12-4; D: NA; size: NA; DNA: TGTGCCAGCAGTCACGGTCCCTCCTATAATTCACCCCTCCACTTT; CDR3: CASSHGPSYNSPLHF
J: TRBJ2-7; V: TRBV5-6; D: NA; size: many; DNA: TGTGCCAGCAGCTTGGCGGGGACGGGGAACGAGCAGTACTTC; CDR3: CASSLAGTGNEQYF
J: TRBJ2-3; V: TRBV7-2; D: NA; size: NA; DNA: TGTGCCAGCAGCTTCGGGACACTTAGCACAGATACGCAGTATTTT; CDR3: CASSFGTLSTDTQYF
J: TRBJ2-3; V: TRBV20-1; D: NA; size: few; DNA: TGCAGTGCTAGTAGTACCCCCACAGATACGCAGTATTTT; CDR3: CSASSTPTDTQYF
J: TRBJ2-3; V: TRBV4-3; D: NA; size: few; DNA: TGCGCCAGCAGTCTCGGACAGCAAACTAGCACAGATACGCAGTATTTT; CDR3: CASSLGQQTSTDTQYF
J: TRBJ1-4; V: TRBV4-2; D: NA; size: NA; DNA: TGTGCCAGCAGCCCCAGACTGAGCAGTAATGAAAAACTGTTTTTT; CDR3: CASSPRLSSNEKLFF
J: TRBJ2-1; V: TRBV6-2/TRBV6-3; D: TRBD2; size: few; DNA: TGTGCCAGCAGTTACTCGAATCCGGGAGGCGTAGATGAGCAGTTCTTC; CDR3: CASSYSNPGGVDEQFF
J: TRBJ2-7; V: TRBV7-9; D: TRBD2; size: few; DNA: TGTGCCAGCAGCTTTTCCGCGGGAGACTCCTACGAGCAGTACTTC; CDR3: CASSFSAGDSYEQYF
J: TRBJ2-1; V: TRBV29-1; D: TRBD2; size: NA; DNA: TGCAGCGCAGGGGGACTAGCGGCCCTAGGGCGGTTCTTC; CDR3: CSAGGLAALGRFF
J: TRBJ2-7; V: TRBV20-1; D: TRBD2; size: few; DNA: TGCCTCGGGGTAGCGGGGTACGAGCAGTACTTC; CDR3: CLGVAGYEQYF
J: TRBJ1-4; V: TRBV3-1; D: NA; size: NA; DNA: TGTGCCAGCAGCTACTCAACTAATGAAAAACTGTTTTTT; CDR3: CASSYSTNEKLFF
J: TRBJ2-1; V: TRBV20-1; D: NA; size: NA; DNA: TGCAGTCCCGGCAGGGCCTCCTTACATGAGCAGTTCTTC; CDR3: CSPGRASLHEQFF
J: TRBJ2-1; V: TRBV20-1; D: NA; size: NA; DNA: TGCAGTGCTTCGGACCCGAGGGTGGATGAGCAGTTCTTC; CDR3: CSASDPRVDEQFF
J: TRBJ2-6; V: TRBV5-6; D: NA; size: NA; DNA: TGTGCCAGCAGCTTATACGTAGCCGGGGCCAACGTCCTGACTTTC; CDR3: CASSLYVAGANVLTF
J: TRBJ2-7; V: TRBV9; D: NA; size: NA; DNA: TGTGCCAGCAGCGTAGGGGGGACACCATCCTACGAGCAGTACTTC; CDR3: CASSVGGTPSYEQYF
J: TRBJ1-4; V: TRBV10-3; D: NA; size: few; DNA: TGTGCCATCAGTGACCCCGTCGAACAGACTGAAAAACTGTTTTTT; CDR3: CAISDPVEQTEKLFF
J: TRBJ2-5; V: TRBV5-1; D: TRBD1; size: many; DNA: TGCGCCAGCAGCTTGGTAGACAGGGTGCAGACCCAGTACTTC; CDR3: CASSLVDRVQTQYF
J: TRBJ2-5; V: TRBV25-1; D: NA; size: few; DNA: TGTGCCAGCAGTGAACAGGGGATCCGGTCAGAGACCCAGTACTTC; CDR3: CASSEQGIRSETQYF
J: TRBJ2-7; V: TRBV29-1; D: TRBD1; size: NA; DNA: TGCAGCGCCCTCTCAGGGACAGTCTCCGAGCAGTACTTC; CDR3: CSALSGTVSEQYF
J: TRBJ2-5; V: TRBV5-4; D: TRBD1; size: NA; DNA: TGTGCCAGCAGCGCTGGACAGGTCCAAGAGACCCAGTACTTC; CDR3: CASSAGQVQETQYF
J: TRBJ2-2; V: TRBV20-1; D: NA; size: few; DNA: TGCAGTGCTAGTATGTCATCGAACACCGGGGAGCTGTTTTTT; CDR3: CSASMSSNTGELFF
J: TRBJ2-7; V: TRBV27; D: NA; size: few; DNA: TGTGCCAGCCGCCGGGACTTCTCCTACGAGCAGTACTTC; CDR3: CASRRDFSYEQYF
J: TRBJ1-2; V: TRBV10-3; D: NA; size: few; DNA: TGTGCCATCAGTGAGTCTTGGGAGCCTAACTATGGCTACACCTTC; CDR3: CAISESWEPNYGYTF
J: TRBJ2-5; V: TRBV6-2/TRBV6-3; D: TRBD2; size: NA; DNA: TGTGCCAGCGTAGCGGGAGGAGGGGAGACCCAGTACTTC; CDR3: CASVAGGGETQYF
J: TRBJ1-4; V: TRBV20-1; D: TRBD1; size: NA; DNA: TGCAGTGCTATTGGGTCAGGGGGTGAAAAACTGTTTTTT; CDR3: CSAIGSGGEKLFF
J: TRBJ2-1; V: TRBV29-1; D: NA; size: NA; DNA: TGCAGCGTTGATTCCCAGGGCGACAATGAGCAGTTCTTC; CDR3: CSVDSQGDNEQFF
J: TRBJ2-3; V: TRBV29-1; D: TRBD1; size: NA; DNA: TGCAGCGTTGTCCCGCAGGGGGCGGTCACAGATACGCAGTATTTT; CDR3: CSVVPQGAVTDTQYF
J: TRBJ1-6; V: TRBV5-1; D: NA; size: few; DNA: TGCGCCAGCAGCTTTGGTCAGAGGGACTCACCCCTCCACTTT; CDR3: CASSFGQRDSPLHF